The rows below give T cell receptor beta chains drawn from one sample of a study of beta chain features in type 1 diabetes. Method: immunoSEQ multiplex PCR; TCRdb's copy keeps in-frame clones and lacks some. The data contain hundreds of thousands of clones, roughly a sixth of them singletons. The sample taken for sequencing was naive CD4+ T cells from blood. The receptor source for this set is a woman under 30 in good health. Each CDR3 is given with its conserved first and last residue. The order of the fields is clone size, CDR3 length, D gene, V gene, J gene, CDR3 DNA, CDR3 protein. D genes are given only for firm matches. Clone size is stated in some rows and not others, as once, few, many or a class when expanded.

-	15	TRBD2	TRBV7-2	TRBJ2-3	TGTGCCAGCAGTCGTAGCGGGAGGGCCGTGGATACGCAGTATTTT	CASSRSGRAVDTQYF
few	16	TRBD2	TRBV6-6	TRBJ2-1	TGTGCCAGCAGTAACCTCGGGCTAGCGGGTAACAATGAGCAGTTCTTC	CASSNLGLAGNNEQFF
-	13	-	TRBV19	TRBJ2-3	TGTGCCAGTAGGAAGGATAACACAGATACGCAGTATTTT	CASRKDNTDTQYF
-	15	TRBD2	TRBV10-2	TRBJ2-2	TGCGCCCGCAGGACTAGCGGAACGAACACCGGGGAGCTGTTTTTT	CARRTSGTNTGELFF
few	13	-	TRBV7-3	TRBJ2-1	TGTGCCAGCAGCTTAACTAGGACCGATGGGCAGTTCTTC	CASSLTRTDGQFF
-	15	TRBD1	TRBV7-2	TRBJ2-7	TGTGCCAGCAGCCTCGCCGGGACAGCCACCTACGAGCAGTACTTC	CASSLAGTATYEQYF
-	15	-	TRBV7-9	TRBJ2-5	TGTGCCAGCAGCAGAGAAAGAAGAAGGTTAGAGACCCAGTACTTC	CASSRERRRLETQYF
-	16	TRBD1	TRBV18	TRBJ2-2	TGTGCCAGCTCACGGAACAGGGGGCCGAACACCGGGGAGCTGTTTTTT	CASSRNRGPNTGELFF
-	15	-	TRBV7-3	TRBJ2-2	TGTGCCAGCAGCTTAGGGGGCAGATACACCGGGGAGCTGTTTTTT	CASSLGGRYTGELFF
-	19	TRBD1	TRBV4-2	TRBJ1-5	TGTGCCAGCAGCCAAGAGGGGGACAGGACGATTGGGGGCAATCAGCCCCAGCATTTT	CASSQEGDRTIGGNQPQHF
-	14	-	TRBV18	TRBJ2-2	TGTGCCAGCTCACCCGACAGAAACACCGGGGAGCTGTTTTTT	CASSPDRNTGELFF
few	14	TRBD1	TRBV7-8	TRBJ2-7	TGTGCCAGCAGCTTAAGGGACAGGGGGAACGAGCAGTACTTC	CASSLRDRGNEQYF
few	16	-	TRBV18	TRBJ1-1	TGTGCCAGCTCACCAAAGATTCCAGGGGCGAACACTGAAGCTTTCTTT	CASSPKIPGANTEAFF
-	14	-	TRBV6-6	TRBJ2-5	TGTGCCAGTAGGCCCTCTGGGGACCAAGAGACCCAGTACTTC	CASRPSGDQETQYF
-	14	-	TRBV4-2	TRBJ1-1	TGTGCCAGCAGCCAGACTGACGTAAACACTGAAGCTTTCTTT	CASSQTDVNTEAFF
few	12	-	TRBV28	TRBJ2-2	TGTGCCAGTCTAAGTAACACCGGGGAGCTGTTTTTT	CASLSNTGELFF
few	15	-	TRBV27	TRBJ2-3	TGTGCCAGCAGCCCCGTGGGGCGCAGGGCAGATACGCAGTATTTT	CASSPVGRRADTQYF
few	17	TRBD2	TRBV11-2	TRBJ2-7	TGTGCCAGCAGCCCAACCGTAGCGGGAGCTAGATCCTACGAGCAGTACTTC	CASSPTVAGARSYEQYF
few	17	TRBD2	TRBV27	TRBJ2-7	TGTGCCAGCAGTCCACGGACTAGCGGGAGTGAAGTTTACGAGCAGTACTTC	CASSPRTSGSEVYEQYF
-	14	-	TRBV28	TRBJ2-7	TGTGCCAGCAGTGCGCCGACTAGGGTCTACGAGCAGTACTTC	CASSAPTRVYEQYF
-	14	-	TRBV5-1	TRBJ2-1	TGCGCCAGCAGCCCCTTGGAAGGGGCCAATGAGCAGTTCTTC	CASSPLEGANEQFF
-	18	-	TRBV5-4	TRBJ2-7	TGTGCCAGCAGCCAAGACGGGTCCAGGGCCTCGCGTTCCTACGAGCAGTACTTC	CASSQDGSRASRSYEQYF
-	12	TRBD1	TRBV28	TRBJ1-2	TGTGCCAGCACAGGGGGATATCGGAGGGCCACCTTC	CASTGGYRRATF
-	12	-	TRBV11-2	TRBJ2-7	TGTGCCAGCAGCTCCCCTTCCTACGAGCAGTACTTC	CASSSPSYEQYF
few	14	-	TRBV6-5	TRBJ2-5	TGTGCCAGCAGGGGACAGGGGACTAGCGTCCCCCAGTACTTC	CASRGQGTSVPQYF
few	14	-	TRBV28	TRBJ1-2	TGTGCCGCGGGGTTTGGCAGGGCGGACTATGGCTACACCTTC	CAAGFGRADYGYTF
-	12	-	TRBV10-2	TRBJ2-7	TGCGCCAGCAGGACGACGACAGGTGAGCAGTACTTC	CASRTTTGEQYF
few	14	-	TRBV6-6	TRBJ2-3	TGTGCCAGCAGTTACGAGGCGGATGTGAATACGCAGTATTTT	CASSYEADVNTQYF
few	11	-	TRBV2	TRBJ2-1	TGTGCCAGCCTGCTAGCGAGCGAGCAGTTCTTC	CASLLASEQFF
few	15	-	TRBV6-6	TRBJ1-1	TGTGCCAGCAGTTCTTCAACCGGGACGAACACTGAAGCTTTCTTT	CASSSSTGTNTEAFF
few	14	-	TRBV28	TRBJ1-5	TGTGCCAGCAAGATAAGACGGACGAATCAGCCCCAGCATTTT	CASKIRRTNQPQHF
few	16	TRBD1	TRBV10-3	TRBJ2-3	TGTGCCATCAGTGACTCCCTTGGGACAGTCACAGATACGCAGTATTTT	CAISDSLGTVTDTQYF
-	14	-	TRBV7-2	TRBJ1-3	TGTGCCAGCAGCCGAGCATTCTCTGGAAACACCATATATTTT	CASSRAFSGNTIYF
-	16	TRBD1	TRBV7-2	TRBJ1-4	TGTGCCAGCAGCGTTAATGCAGGGGGCGCCCGTGAAAAACTGTTTTTT	CASSVNAGGAREKLFF
-	14	-	TRBV10-3	TRBJ1-5	TGTGCCATCAGTGACCCACGCGACGGGGAGCCCCAGCATTTT	CAISDPRDGEPQHF
few	16	-	TRBV19	TRBJ1-1	TGTGCCAGTAGTAACCGGGACATGAATTCAAACACTGAAGCTTTCTTT	CASSNRDMNSNTEAFF